Each of the 2 T cell receptor beta chains below was sequenced from the same sample in a study of T cell responses to AZD1222 COVID-19 vaccine. Data came from immunoSEQ multiplex PCR; TCRdb stores just in-frame clones and leaves some out. The repertoire holds some 110,000 clones, 75% to 90% seen once, with approximately 3.3% in the top ten. The source material was peripheral blood, sampled on day 0 of AZD1222 vaccination. The origin of the receptors is an adult in good health.

The genes are TRBV25-1 and TRBJ1-5; D perhaps matches TRBD1 (6 bases). Germline V gene lookup returns CDR1 MGHDK and CDR2 SYGVNS. The CDR3 length is 15 residues. V dropped 9 bases and J dropped 3 bases, with 18 bases sitting between them. CDR3 residues: CARKVKGGLNQPQHF. CDR3 nucleotides: TGTGCCAGAAAAGTGAAGGGGGGGCTCAATCAGCCCCAGCATTTT.

The sample holds one count of this clone. CDR3 protein: CASSVATARYGYTF. The CDR3 DNA follows: TGTGCCAGCAGCGTAGCTACAGCGCGCTATGGCTACACCTTC. The gene calls are TRBV9 and TRBJ1-2; D uncertain. Germline loops: CDR1 SGDLS, CDR2 YYNGEE. The V gene lost 0 bases and the J gene lost 4 bases, with 10 bases spanning the gap. The CDR3 has 14 residues.